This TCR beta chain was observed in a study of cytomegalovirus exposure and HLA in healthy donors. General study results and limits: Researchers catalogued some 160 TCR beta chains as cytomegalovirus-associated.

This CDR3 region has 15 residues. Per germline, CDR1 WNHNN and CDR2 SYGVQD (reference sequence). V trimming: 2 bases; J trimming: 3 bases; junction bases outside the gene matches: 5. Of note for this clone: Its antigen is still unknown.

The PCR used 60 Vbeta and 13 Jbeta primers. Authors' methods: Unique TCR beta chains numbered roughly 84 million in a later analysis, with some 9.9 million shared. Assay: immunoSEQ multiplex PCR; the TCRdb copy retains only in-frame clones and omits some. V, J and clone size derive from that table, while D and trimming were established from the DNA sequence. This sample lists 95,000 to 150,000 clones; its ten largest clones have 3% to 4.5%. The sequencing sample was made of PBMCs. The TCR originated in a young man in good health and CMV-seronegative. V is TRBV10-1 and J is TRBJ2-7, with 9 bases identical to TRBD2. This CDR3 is CASSEGRTSVYEQYF. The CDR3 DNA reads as TGCGCCAGCAGTGAGGGAAGGACTAGCGTCTACGAGCAGTACTTC.